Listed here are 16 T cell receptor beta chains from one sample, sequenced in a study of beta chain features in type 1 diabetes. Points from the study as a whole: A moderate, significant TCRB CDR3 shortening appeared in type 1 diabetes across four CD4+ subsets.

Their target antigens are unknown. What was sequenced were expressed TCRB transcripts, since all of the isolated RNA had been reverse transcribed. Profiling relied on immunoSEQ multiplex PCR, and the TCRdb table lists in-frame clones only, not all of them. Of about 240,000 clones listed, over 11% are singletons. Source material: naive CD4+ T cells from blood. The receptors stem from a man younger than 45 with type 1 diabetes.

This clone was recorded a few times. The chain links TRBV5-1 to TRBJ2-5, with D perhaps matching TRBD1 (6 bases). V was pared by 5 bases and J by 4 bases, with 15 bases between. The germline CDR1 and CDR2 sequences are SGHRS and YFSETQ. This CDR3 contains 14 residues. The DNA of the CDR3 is TGCGCCAGCAGACGGACAGCCGGACGAGAGACCCAGTACTTC. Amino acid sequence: CASRRTAGRETQYF. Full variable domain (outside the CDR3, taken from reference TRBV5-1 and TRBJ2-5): KAGVTQTPRYLIKTRGQQVTLSCSPISGHRSVSWYQQTPGQGLQFLFEYFSETQRNKGNFPGRFSGRQFSNSRSEMNVSTLELGDSALYLCASRRTAGRETQYFGPGTRLLVL.

CDR3 in DNA: TGTGCCAGCACTGTGACAGGGGAGGCTGAGCAGTTCTTC. Translating it yields CASTVTGEAEQFF. The rearrangement links TRBV6-1 to TRBJ2-1; 8 bases agree with TRBD1. CDR1 MNHNS and CDR2 SASEGT come from the germline V gene. With V trimmed by 7 bases and J by 9 bases, 8 bases remained unmatched. The CDR3 is 13 residues long.

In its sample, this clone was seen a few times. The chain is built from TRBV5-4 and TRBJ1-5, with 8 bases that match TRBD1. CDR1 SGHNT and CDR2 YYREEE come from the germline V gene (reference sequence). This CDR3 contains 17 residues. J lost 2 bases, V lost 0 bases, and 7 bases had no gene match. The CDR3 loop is CASSLAGQGAGNQPQHF. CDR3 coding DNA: TGTGCCAGCAGCTTGGCCGGTCAGGGGGCCGGCAATCAGCCCCAGCATTTT.

The CDR3: CASSTGQMNTEAFF. DNA for the CDR3: TGTGCCAGCAGCACGGGACAGATGAACACTGAAGCTTTCTTT. The chain has TRBV13 and TRBJ1-1; TRBD1 matches 7 bases. The CDR3 length is 14 residues. J gave up 0 bases and V 5 bases, and 3 bases lay outside the gene matches. Germline V lookup: CDR1 PRHDT, CDR2 FYEKMQ (reference sequence).

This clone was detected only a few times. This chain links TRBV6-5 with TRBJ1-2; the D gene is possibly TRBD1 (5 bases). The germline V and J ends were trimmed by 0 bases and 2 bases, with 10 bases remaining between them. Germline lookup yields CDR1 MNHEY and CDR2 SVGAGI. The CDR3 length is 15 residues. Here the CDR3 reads CASSYSQGPNYGYTF. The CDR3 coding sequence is TGTGCCAGCAGTTACTCCCAGGGTCCCAACTATGGCTACACCTTC.

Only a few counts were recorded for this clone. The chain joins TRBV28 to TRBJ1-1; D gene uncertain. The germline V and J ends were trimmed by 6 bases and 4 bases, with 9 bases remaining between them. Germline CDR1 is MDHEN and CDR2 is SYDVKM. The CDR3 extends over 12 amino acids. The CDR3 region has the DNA TGTGCCAGCAGGAAACTTGTCACTGAAGCTTTCTTT. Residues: CASRKLVTEAFF.

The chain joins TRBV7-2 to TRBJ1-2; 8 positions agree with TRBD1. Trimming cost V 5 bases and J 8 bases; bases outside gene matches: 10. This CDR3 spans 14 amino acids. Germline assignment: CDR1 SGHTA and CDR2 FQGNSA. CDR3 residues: CASSPRGQGGGYTF. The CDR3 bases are TGTGCCAGCAGCCCCCGAGGACAGGGTGGGGGCTACACCTTC.

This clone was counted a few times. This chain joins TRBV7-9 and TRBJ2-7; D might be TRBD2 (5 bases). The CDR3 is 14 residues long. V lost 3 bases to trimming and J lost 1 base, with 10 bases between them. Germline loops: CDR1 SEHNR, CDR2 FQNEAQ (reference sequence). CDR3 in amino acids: CASSLDGVSYEQYF. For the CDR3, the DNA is TGTGCCAGCAGCTTGGACGGGGTTTCCTACGAGCAGTACTTC.

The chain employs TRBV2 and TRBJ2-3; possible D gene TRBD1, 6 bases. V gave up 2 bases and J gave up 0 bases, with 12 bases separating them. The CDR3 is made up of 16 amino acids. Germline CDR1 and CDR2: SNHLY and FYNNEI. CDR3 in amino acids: CASSEIGTPSTDTQYF. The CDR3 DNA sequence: TGTGCCAGCAGTGAAATCGGGACACCTAGCACAGATACGCAGTATTTT.

In nucleotides, the CDR3 is TGCGCCAGCAGCTCGGGACAGGGGATGGCCCAGCATTTT. Translated, it gives CASSSGQGMAQHF. The gene calls are TRBV5-1 and TRBJ1-5, with 10 positions matching TRBD1. Trimming cost V 3 bases and J 11 bases; bases outside gene matches: 5. CDR1 is SGHRS and CDR2 is YFSETQ in the germline V gene. The CDR3 contains 13 residues.

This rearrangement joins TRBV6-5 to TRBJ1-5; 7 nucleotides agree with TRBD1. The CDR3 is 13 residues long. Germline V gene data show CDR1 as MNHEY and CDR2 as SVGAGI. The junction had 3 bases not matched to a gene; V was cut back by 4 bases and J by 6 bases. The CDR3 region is CASSSQGVQPQHF. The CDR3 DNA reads TGTGCCAGCAGTTCCCAGGGGGTTCAGCCCCAGCATTTT.

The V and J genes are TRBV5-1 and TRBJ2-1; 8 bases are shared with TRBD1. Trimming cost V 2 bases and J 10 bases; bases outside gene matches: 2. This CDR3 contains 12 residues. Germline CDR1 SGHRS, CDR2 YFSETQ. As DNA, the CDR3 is TGCGCCAGCAGCTTAGGACAGGGAGAGCAGTTCTTC. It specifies CASSLGQGEQFF.

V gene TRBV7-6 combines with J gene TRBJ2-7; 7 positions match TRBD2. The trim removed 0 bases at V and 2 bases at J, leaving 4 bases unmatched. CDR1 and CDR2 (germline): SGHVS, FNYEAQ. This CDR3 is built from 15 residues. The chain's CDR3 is CASSLAAGEAYEQYF. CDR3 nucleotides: TGTGCCAGCAGCTTAGCGGCGGGAGAGGCCTACGAGCAGTACTTC.

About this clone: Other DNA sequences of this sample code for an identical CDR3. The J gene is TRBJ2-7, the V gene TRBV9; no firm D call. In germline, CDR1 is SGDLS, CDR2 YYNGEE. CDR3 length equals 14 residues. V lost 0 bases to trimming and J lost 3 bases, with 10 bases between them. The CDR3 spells CASSVGGSSYEQYF. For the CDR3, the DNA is TGTGCCAGCAGCGTAGGCGGCAGCAGCTACGAGCAGTACTTC.

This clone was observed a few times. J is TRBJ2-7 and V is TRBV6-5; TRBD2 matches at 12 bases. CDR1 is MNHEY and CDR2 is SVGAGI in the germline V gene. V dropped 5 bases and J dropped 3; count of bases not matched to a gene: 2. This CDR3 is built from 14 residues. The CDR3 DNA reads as TGTGCCAGCAGTCGACTAGCGGGGGACTACGAGCAGTACTTC. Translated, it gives CASSRLAGDYEQYF.

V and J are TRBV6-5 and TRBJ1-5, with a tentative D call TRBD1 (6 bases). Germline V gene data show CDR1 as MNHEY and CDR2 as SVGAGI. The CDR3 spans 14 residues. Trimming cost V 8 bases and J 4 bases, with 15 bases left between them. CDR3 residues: CASRPPGENQPQHF. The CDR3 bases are TGTGCCAGCCGGCCCCCAGGGGAAAATCAGCCCCAGCATTTT.